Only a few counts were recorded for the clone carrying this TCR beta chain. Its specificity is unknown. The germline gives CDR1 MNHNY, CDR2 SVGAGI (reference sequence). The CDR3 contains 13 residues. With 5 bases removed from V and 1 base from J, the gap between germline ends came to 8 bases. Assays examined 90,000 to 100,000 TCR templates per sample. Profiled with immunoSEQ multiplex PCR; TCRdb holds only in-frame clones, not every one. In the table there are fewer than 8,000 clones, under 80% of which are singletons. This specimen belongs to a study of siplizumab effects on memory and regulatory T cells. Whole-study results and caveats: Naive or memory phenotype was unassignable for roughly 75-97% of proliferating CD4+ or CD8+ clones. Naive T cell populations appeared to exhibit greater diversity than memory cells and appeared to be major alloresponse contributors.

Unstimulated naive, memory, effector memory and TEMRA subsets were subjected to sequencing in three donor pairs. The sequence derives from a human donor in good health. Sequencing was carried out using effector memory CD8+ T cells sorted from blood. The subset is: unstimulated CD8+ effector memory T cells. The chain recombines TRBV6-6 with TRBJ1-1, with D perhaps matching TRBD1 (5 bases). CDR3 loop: CASSLGENTEAFF. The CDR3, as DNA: TGTGCCAGCAGTCTAGGGGAGAACACTGAAGCTTTCTTT.